The next 32 T cell receptor delta chains were all read from a single sample in a study of γδ T cells in repeated Plasmodium falciparum infection. Bulk repertoires came from Vgamma9/Vdelta2+ or Vdelta2-negative gammadelta T cells flow-sorted from PBMC. TCRdb re-processed the multiplex PCR reads using CATT. The data show tens of thousands of delta-chain clones, around 1.7% seen once. The sequenced material came from gamma-delta T cells from blood. The receptors stem from a pool of human donors (malaria-infected and uninfected, not separated).

In regard to this clone: For this DNA, TCRdb reports the protein of a much larger clone, which diverges at residue 20, most likely from a read error; the protein presented here is translated directly from the DNA. The rearrangement joins TRDV1 to TRDJ1, with 9 bases aligning to TRDD3. Here the J gene came from matching the DNA to germline, since TCRdb omits it. The V gene's germline CDR1 is TSWWSYY and CDR2 QGS. Trimming removed 2 bases from V and 1 base from J; junction bases left unmatched: 35. This CDR3 is built from 26 residues. As DNA, the CDR3 is TGTGCTCTTGGGGAAACGATCCTAAAGCCGCGACCGGGAGACTGGGGGACCCTGAGGTGCACCGATAAACTCATCTTT. This translates into CALGETILKPRPGDWGTLRCTDKLIF.

In regard to this clone: The TCRdb protein comes from a much larger clone and disagrees with this DNA's translation at residue 8, likely due to a read error; the protein given here is derived from the DNA. The chain links TRDV1 to TRDJ2; 8 nucleotides agree with TRDD3. In the absence of a J gene in TCRdb, the DNA was matched to germline to assign it here. Germline CDR1 and CDR2: TSWWSYY and QGS. Trimming removed 1 base from V and 3 bases from J; junction bases left unmatched: 10. This CDR3 comprises 18 residues. The CDR3, as DNA: TGTGCTCTTGGGGAACGGGCTAGCGTACTGGGGGTGACAGCACAACTCTTCTTT. As protein: CALGERASVLGVTAQLFF.

This clone was seen ten or more times. Other DNA sequences in this sample translate to the same CDR3. The V call is TRDV1, the J call TRDJ1; D may be TRDD2 (5 bases). Germline values: CDR1 TSWWSYY, CDR2 QGS. The CDR3 has 18 residues. V lost 3 bases and J 5 bases, leaving 25 bases between the germline ends. The CDR3 here is CALGDLSPIPLAADKLIF. CDR3 coding DNA: TGTGCTCTTGGGGACCTTAGTCCAATTCCTTTGGCGGCTGATAAACTCATCTTT.

This clone occurred many times. Just one base apart from a much larger clone, this may be a read error. The chain combines TRDV1 with TRDJ1, with TRDD3 identical over 8 bases. In the absence of a J gene in TCRdb, the DNA was matched to germline to assign it here. Trimming took 4 bases from V and 7 from J; bases not matched to a gene: 20. The CDR3 is 18 amino acids. Germline V gene data show CDR1 as TSWWSYY and CDR2 as QGS. CDR3 in amino acids: CALGVSAGGHKGKCKLIF. The CDR3 nucleotides are TGTGCTCTTGGGGTGTCAGCTGGGGGACACAAAGGAAAATGTAAACTCATCTTT.

This clone was seen only a few times. The amino acid sequence in TCRdb belongs to a much larger clone and departs from this DNA's translation at residue 10, likely a sequencing read error; the sequence shown is translated from the DNA. The sample holds other DNA sequences that translate to the same CDR3. This chain uses TRDV1 with TRDJ1, with D possibly TRDD3 on 6 matching bases. CDR1 TSWWSYY and CDR2 QGS come from the germline V gene. The CDR3 spans 21 residues. V lost 6 bases, J lost 2 bases, and 34 bases lay in between. The CDR3 DNA reads as TGTGCTCTTGGCAAACGGTCCAACTGGGAGATACGAGGGGGGTATACCGATAAACTCATCTTT. Translated, it gives CALGKRSNWEIRGGYTDKLIF.

Only a few counts were recorded for this clone. The translation of this DNA and the TCRdb protein of a much larger clone differ at residue 17, probably owing to a read error; the protein shown here is translated from the DNA. The rearrangement links TRDV1 to TRDJ2, with D possibly matching TRDD2 (6 bases). The J gene is not listed in TCRdb, so it was assigned here from a DNA match to germline. CDR1 and CDR2 (germline): TSWWSYY, QGS. The CDR3 length is 20 residues. V shed 2 bases and J shed 13 bases, with 35 bases lying between them. CDR3 loop: CALGEAGSVFRLPGITRLFF. In nucleotides, the CDR3 is TGTGCTCTTGGGGAAGCCGGTTCGGTTTTTCGACTTCCTGGTATAACACGACTCTTCTTT.

This clone was counted a few times. The protein TCRdb lists belongs to a much larger clone and differs from this DNA's translation at residue 9, which points to a read error; the protein shown is made from the DNA. V usage is TRDV1 and J usage is TRDJ1; unclear D gene. TCRdb gives no J gene; it was assigned here by matching the DNA to germline. Germline V gene data show CDR1 as TSWWSYY and CDR2 as QGS. Deletions cut 5 bases from V and 2 bases from J, with 18 bases between. The CDR3 contains 16 residues. CDR3 in amino acids: CALGTRLPLGTDKLIF. As DNA, the CDR3 is TGTGCTCTTGGGACTCGACTGCCGCTTGGGACCGATAAACTCATCTTT.

For this clone: The protein TCRdb gives is from a much larger clone and does not agree with this DNA's translation at residue 15, likely a read error; the protein shown here comes from the DNA. The chain joins TRDV1 to TRDJ1; TRDD3 aligns across 9 bases. Germline-derived CDR1 and CDR2 are TSWWSYY and QGS. The CDR3 is 19 residues long. CDR3 sequence: CALGEPATLGDPNTGKLIF. In DNA form, the CDR3 reads TGTGCTCTTGGGGAACCCGCCACCCTGGGGGATCCGAACACCGGTAAACTCATCTTT.

With respect to this clone: A read error is the likely source, as a far larger clone sits one nucleotide away. Other DNA sequences in the same sample also yield this CDR3. V usage is TRDV1 and J usage is TRDJ1, with D perhaps TRDD3 (6 bases). Between the trimmed V and J ends, which lost 2 bases and 1 base, there was a span of 38 bases. In germline, CDR1 is TSWWSYY, CDR2 QGS. The CDR3 contains 24 residues. For the CDR3, the DNA is TGTGCTCTTGGGGAAGGGGAAGGAACGGTCATTCCAGTATTGGGGATTGCCTGCACCGATAAACTCATCTTT. Translation gives CALGEGEGTVIPVLGIACTDKLIF.

This clone was observed many times. The translation of this DNA and the TCRdb protein of a much larger clone differ at residue 7, probably owing to a read error; the protein shown here is translated from the DNA. The V call is TRDV1, the J call TRDJ1, with D unclear. In the absence of a J gene in TCRdb, the DNA was matched to germline to assign it here. V lost 0 bases and J 0 bases, leaving 11 bases between the germline ends. Germline CDR1 and CDR2: TSWWSYY and QGS. The CDR3 extends over 16 amino acids. For the CDR3, the DNA is TGTGCTCTTGGGGAACTGCTCCCACCGTACACCGATAAACTCATCTTT. It is translated as CALGELLPPYTDKLIF.

This clone was seen a few times. TCRdb's listed protein matches a much larger clone and diverges from this DNA's translation at residue 17, likely through a read error; the protein shown comes from the DNA. This chain links TRDV3 with TRDJ1; the match to TRDD3 covers 10 bases. J lost 6 bases, V lost 1 base, and 29 bases had no gene match. Germline V gene sequence: CDR1 TVYSNPD, CDR2 GDNSRS (reference sequence). The CDR3 has 21 amino acids. The CDR3 region has the DNA TGTGCCTTTATGGCCCTACGATATACTGGGGGATCACCCTCACGAACCTATAAACTCATCTTT. It translates to CAFMALRYTGGSPSRTYKLIF.

On this clone itself: Given a much more abundant clone one base away, this may be a read error. The same CDR3 also results from other DNA sequences found in this sample. The V and J genes are TRDV1 and TRDJ1, with TRDD3 matching over 12 bases. The CDR3 is made up of 21 amino acids. The germline V gene encodes CDR1 TSWWSYY and CDR2 QGS. Trimming at V came to 3 bases and at J to 6 bases, leaving 23 bases not matched to a gene. This CDR3 reads CALGEPSFLLRYWGILNKLIF. The CDR3 DNA follows: TGTGCTCTTGGGGAGCCCTCCTTCCTACTACGTTACTGGGGGATACTCAATAAACTCATCTTT.

This clone was counted a few times. A far larger clone is only one base removed, so a read error is likely. This same CDR3 is encoded by further DNA sequences in the sample. J is TRDJ1 and V is TRDV1; possible D gene TRDD3, 5 bases. In germline, CDR1 is TSWWSYY, CDR2 QGS. The V gene lost 0 bases and the J gene lost 0 bases, with 26 bases spanning the gap. The length of the CDR3 is 21 residues. The CDR3 DNA sequence: TGTGCTCTTGGGGAACTGGCGGTAGCGGGATCCTCAAGGTGGTACACCGATAAACTCATCTTT. As protein: CALGELAVAGSSRWYTDKLIF.

To note about this clone: The amino acid sequence in TCRdb belongs to a much larger clone and departs from this DNA's translation at residue 4, likely a sequencing read error; the sequence shown is translated from the DNA. This chain links TRDV2 with TRDJ1, with D possibly matching TRDD3 (6 bases). Germline CDR1 and CDR2: GEAIGNYY and EKD. There are 18 residues in the CDR3. V gave up 4 bases and J gave up 0 bases, with 23 bases separating them. CDR3 nucleotide sequence: TGTGCCTGTGAAACCGTCCGGGGGACCCAATTGTACACCGATAAACTCATCTTT. Translation gives CACETVRGTQLYTDKLIF.

As regards this clone: The protein in TCRdb stems from a much larger clone and differs at residue 9 from this DNA's translation, likely a read error; here the protein is translated from the DNA. This chain uses TRDV2 with TRDJ1; 9 nucleotides agree with TRDD3. Because TCRdb records no J gene, it was assigned here through a match of the DNA to germline. This CDR3 is built from 22 residues. V shed 0 bases and J 1 base; nucleotides not matched to a gene: 23. Germline V gives CDR1 GEAIGNYY, CDR2 EKD. The CDR3 sequence is CACDTINPPVLGEGPLTDKLIF. CDR3 DNA sequence: TGTGCCTGTGACACCATTAACCCCCCCGTACTGGGGGAAGGTCCGCTCACCGATAAACTCATCTTT.

This clone was counted between two and nine times. A far larger clone is a single base away, which makes a read error likely. The same CDR3 also results from other DNA sequences found in this sample. The V and J genes are TRDV1 and TRDJ1, with 8 bases that match TRDD3. CDR1 is TSWWSYY, CDR2 QGS, per germline. CDR3 length: 25 amino acids. The CDR3 DNA follows: TGCGCTCTTCCCGAGAGGGTAACCTACCTTTCTTTACTGGGGGTTACACTTCAGTACACCGATAAACTCATCTTT. Translating gives CALPERVTYLSLLGVTLQYTDKLIF.

This clone was picked up a small number of times. Since a far larger clone is one base different, this is likely a read error. The same CDR3 also results from other DNA sequences found in this sample. This rearrangement joins TRDV1 to TRDJ1; 7 bases line up with TRDD3. This CDR3 spans 20 amino acids. V shed 4 bases, J shed 2 bases, and the junction held 22 bases outside the gene matches. CDR1 is TSWWSYY, CDR2 QGS, per germline. The CDR3 coding sequence is TGTGCTCTTGGGGCAATACCGGGGGATTTAAAAGGGCGCAAGACCGATAAACTCATCTTT. It encodes CALGAIPGDLKGRKTDKLIF.

This clone has ten or more counts. A far larger clone is one base from this, pointing to a likely read error. At the DNA level, this CDR3 is encoded by other sequences in the same sample as well. Here the V gene is TRDV1, but the J gene went uncalled; the D call of TRDD3 is as the table states it, not checked on the DNA. Per the germline V gene, CDR1 is TSWWSYY and CDR2 is QGS. This CDR3 comprises 16 residues. CDR3 coding DNA: TGTGCTCTTGGGGAAAGTGGGGGGGGACCCACCGATAAGCTCATCTTT. Residues: CALGESGGGPTDKLIF.

Comments on this clone: TCRdb's entry gives the protein of a much larger clone, which mismatches this DNA's translation at residue 16, likely from a read error; the protein reported here is translated from the DNA. The V gene is given as TRDV1, and no J gene call is available; the table assigns TRDD3, which was not confirmed against the DNA. The CDR3 spans 19 residues. Per germline, CDR1 TSWWSYY and CDR2 QGS. This CDR3 reads CALGRDRPRTGGYADNLIF. The CDR3 nucleotides are TGTGCTCTTGGACGGGATCGTCCACGTACTGGGGGATACGCCGATAACCTCATCTTT.

The table lists this clone with a few counts. The protein TCRdb gives is from a much larger clone and does not agree with this DNA's translation at residue 17, likely a read error; the protein shown here comes from the DNA. V and J are TRDV3 and TRDJ1, with 7 positions matching TRDD2. Germline CDR1 is TVYSNPD and CDR2 is GDNSRS (reference sequence). This CDR3 contains 18 residues. CDR3 region: CAFNRVPSLISYTDKLTF. In nucleotides, the CDR3 is TGTGCCTTTAACAGGGTACCTTCCTTAATTTCATACACCGATAAACTCACCTTT.

This clone has at least ten counts. A far bigger clonotype differs at one base, so this is likely a read error. Other nucleotide sequences from this sample produce the same CDR3. V and J are TRDV2 and TRDJ1; TRDD3 aligns across 7 bases. Since TCRdb gives no J gene, matching the DNA to germline was used here to assign it. The CDR3 is made up of 18 amino acids. The germline CDR1 and CDR2 sequences are GEAIGNYY and EKD. The CDR3 is CACDTLGLLGTHTDKLIF. In DNA form, the CDR3 reads TGCGCCTGTGACACCCTGGGTTTACTGGGGACGCACACCGATAAACTCATCTTT.

This clone came up a few times. The TCRdb protein comes from a much larger clone and disagrees with this DNA's translation at residue 3, likely due to a read error; the protein given here is derived from the DNA. Here the CDR3 DNA reads TGTGCCCTTAACTACCGACGCCCGTACTGGGGGACGTACACCGATAAACTCATCTTT. The encoded protein is CALNYRRPYWGTYTDKLIF. The gene calls are TRDV3 and TRDJ1; 9 bases are a match to TRDD3. Assignment of the J gene here rests on matching the DNA to germline, because TCRdb gives none. The germline gives CDR1 TVYSNPD, CDR2 GDNSRS (reference sequence). This CDR3 has 19 amino acids. The ends lost 5 bases at V and 0 bases at J; junction bases unmatched: 22.

The sample holds a few counts of this clone. TCRdb assigns this DNA the protein of a much larger clone, which departs from its translation at residue 4; this likely reflects a read error, and the protein shown comes from translating the DNA. The J gene is TRDJ1, the V gene TRDV2; TRDD3 matches 11 bases. Here the J gene was assigned by germline matching of the DNA, as TCRdb has none. The germline V gene has CDR1 GEAIGNYY and CDR2 EKD. The CDR3 covers 21 residues. The CDR3 reads CACNTVVLGDKPLYYTDKLIF. CDR3 nucleotide sequence: TGTGCCTGTAACACCGTTGTACTGGGGGATAAGCCCCTTTACTACACCGATAAACTCATCTTT.

This clone appeared a few times. TCRdb pairs this DNA with a much larger clone's protein that differs at residue 12, likely a read error; the protein shown was translated from the DNA. The rearrangement links TRDV3 to TRDJ1; 9 nucleotides align to TRDD3. The CDR3 covers 18 residues. The V gene end was trimmed by 1 base and the J gene end by 2 bases; junction bases not matched to a gene: 17. CDR1 TVYSNPD and CDR2 GDNSRS come from the germline V gene (reference sequence). The CDR3 sequence: CAFKGRVPTGGPTDKLIF. The CDR3 coding sequence is TGTGCCTTTAAGGGGAGAGTTCCTACTGGGGGACCGACCGATAAACTCATCTTT.

With regard to this clone: TCRdb's listed protein matches a much larger clone and diverges from this DNA's translation at residue 12, likely through a read error; the protein shown comes from the DNA. The chain is built from TRDV2 and TRDJ1, with 9 bases fitting TRDD3. Germline lookup yields CDR1 GEAIGNYY and CDR2 EKD. CDR3 size: 21 residues. V shed 0 bases, J shed 0 bases, and the junction held 19 bases outside the gene matches. CDR3: CACDTAWGTGGHYPYTDKLIF. The CDR3 coding sequence is TGTGCCTGTGACACCGCATGGGGTACTGGGGGACACTATCCGTACACCGATAAACTCATCTTT.

Remarks on this clone: A far larger clone lies a single base away; this is likely a read error. The sample holds other DNA sequences that translate to the same CDR3. This rearrangement joins TRDV1 to TRDJ1, with TRDD3 matching 12 bases. J was trimmed by 6 bases and V by 6 bases; bases with no gene match: 26. The CDR3 has 21 residues. The germline V gene has CDR1 TSWWSYY and CDR2 QGS. The CDR3 DNA follows: TGTGCTCTTGGACATACGATGGAGTACTGGGGGATACCCTGCCCTGTTCATAAACTCATCTTT. This codes for CALGHTMEYWGIPCPVHKLIF.

This clone was counted between two and nine times. Since a far larger clone is one base different, this is likely a read error. The sample carries other DNA sequences with the same CDR3. CDR3: CACDAPRWGIRRSDKLIF. The CDR3 DNA is TGTGCCTGTGACGCCCCTCGATGGGGGATACGCCGGTCCGATAAACTCATCTTT. This chain joins TRDV2 and TRDJ1; 11 bases align to TRDD3. The J gene, left out of TCRdb, was set here by checking the DNA against germline. Trimming at V came to 3 bases and at J to 3 bases, leaving 14 bases not matched to a gene. Germline V gene lookup returns CDR1 GEAIGNYY and CDR2 EKD. The CDR3 is made up of 18 amino acids.

Judged by abundance, this clone is medium-sized. Additional DNA sequences in this sample encode the identical CDR3. This chain links TRDV1 with TRDJ1; D perhaps matches TRDD3 (6 bases). The CDR3 spans 19 residues. In germline, CDR1 is TSWWSYY, CDR2 QGS. Trimming left V 6 bases short and J 1 base short, with 27 bases between. The CDR3 sequence is CALGPYSRGNSRPTDKLIF. The CDR3 nucleotides are TGTGCTCTTGGCCCTTACTCCCGGGGGAACTCGCGTCCCACCGATAAACTCATCTTT.

About this clone: TCRdb's listed protein matches a much larger clone and diverges from this DNA's translation at residue 3, likely through a read error; the protein shown comes from the DNA. CDR3 in DNA: TGTGCTACTGGGGAACTAGATCATACTGTTATCGGGGGATACGGCACCGATAAACTCATCTTT. Amino acid sequence: CATGELDHTVIGGYGTDKLIF. The V call is TRDV1, the J call TRDJ1; 10 nucleotides line up with TRDD3. V lost 11 bases and J lost 1; bases outside the gene matches: 28. This CDR3 is built from 21 residues. Germline V gives CDR1 TSWWSYY, CDR2 QGS.

The V gene is TRDV1, the J gene TRDJ1; 13 bases align to TRDD3. TCRdb gives no J gene; it was assigned here by matching the DNA to germline. Germline V gene lookup returns CDR1 TSWWSYY and CDR2 QGS. The length of the CDR3 is 20 residues. V was pared by 4 bases and J by 4 bases, with 18 bases of the junction left unmatched. The CDR3 region has the DNA TGTGCTCTTGGGGGATTCGATAACTACGTACTGGGGGATACGAACGATAAACTCATCTTT. Translated, it gives CALGGFDNYVLGDTNDKLIF.

Within the sample, this clone is medium-sized. Other DNA sequences in this sample translate to the same CDR3. The V gene is TRDV1, the J gene TRDJ1, with TRDD3 identical over 8 bases. The CDR3 extends over 17 amino acids. After removal of 5 bases from V and 0 bases from J, the junction contained 11 bases not matched to a gene. CDR1 and CDR2 from the germline V gene are TSWWSYY and QGS. CDR3 amino acids: CALGFYWGSPYTDKLIF. In DNA form, the CDR3 reads TGTGCTCTTGGGTTCTACTGGGGGTCACCGTACACCGATAAACTCATCTTT.

This clone was seen ten or more times. Since a far larger clone is one base different, this is likely a read error. The same CDR3 is also encoded by other DNA sequences in this sample. The chain combines TRDV1 with TRDJ1; D possibly corresponds to TRDD3 (6 bases). This CDR3 has 18 residues. Germline loops: CDR1 TSWWSYY, CDR2 QGS. The germline V and J ends were trimmed by 5 bases and 0 bases, with 22 bases remaining between them. For the CDR3, the DNA is TGTGCTCTTGGGAAGATAAGTGGGGGGTGGCGGTACACCGATAAACTCATCTTT. The encoded protein is CALGKISGGWRYTDKLIF.